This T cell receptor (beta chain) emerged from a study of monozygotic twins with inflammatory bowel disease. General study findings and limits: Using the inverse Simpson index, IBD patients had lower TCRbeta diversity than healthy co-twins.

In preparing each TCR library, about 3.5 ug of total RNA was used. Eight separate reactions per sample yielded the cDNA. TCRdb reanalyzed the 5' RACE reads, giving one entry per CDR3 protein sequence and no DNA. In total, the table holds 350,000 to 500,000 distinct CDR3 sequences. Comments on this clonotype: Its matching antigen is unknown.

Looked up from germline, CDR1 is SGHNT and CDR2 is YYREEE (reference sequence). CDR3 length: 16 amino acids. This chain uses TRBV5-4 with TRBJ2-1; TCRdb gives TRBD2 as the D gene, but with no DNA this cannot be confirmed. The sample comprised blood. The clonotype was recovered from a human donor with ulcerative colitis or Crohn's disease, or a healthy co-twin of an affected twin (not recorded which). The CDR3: CASSGTSGGNYNEQFF.